This T cell receptor beta chain came from a study of blood T cells in healthy people across ages. Study-level information: T cells yielded about one barcoded beta molecule per two cells through template switching. Overall study results and limits: Naive T cell percentage and TCR beta diversity correlated strongly. In older individuals, TCR beta diversity per million T cells was lower, falling roughly linearly with age.

Next came a second PCR, run for about 7 to 12 cycles, which used a sample-barcoded 5' primer along with a J-beta primer mix. Every cDNA was tagged by a template-switch adaptor with 12 random nucleotides. TCRdb re-analysed the 5' RACE reads in MiXCR, keeping a single row per CDR3 protein. The sample lists 700,000 or so distinct CDR3 sequences, roughly two fifths occurring once. The V and J ends lost 6 bases and 5 bases respectively, with 13 bases between them. Germline V gives CDR1 MDHEN, CDR2 SYDVKM. The CDR3 runs 13 residues. Points on this clonotype: Its matching antigen is unknown.

This receptor was obtained from a man older than 75 in good health. Material for sequencing was blood. J is TRBJ1-1 and V is TRBV28; a possible D gene is TRBD1 (5 bases). CDR3 in DNA: TGTGCCAGCAGGGGTGGGGGTCGGACTGAAGCTTTCTTT. Its translation is CASRGGGRTEAFF.